Presented here are 21 T cell receptor beta chains from one specimen sequenced in a study of cytomegalovirus exposure and HLA in healthy donors (dated by TCRdb to about 2017). Receptor amplification or capture employed the immunoSEQ multiplex PCR assay. For the multiplex PCR, a mixture combining 60 forward primers for TCR Vbeta segments and 13 reverse primers for TCR Jbeta segments was used. TCRdb holds this immuneACCESS table with in-frame rearrangements only. Some clones are missing; in checked studies, unresolved V genes explain under half, and the rest has no known cause. This sample holds roughly 150,000 clones; about four fifths were observed only once. Of the sample, less than 3% falls within the top ten clones. Source material: PBMCs. The receptors were gathered from a male donor in good health and CMV-seronegative.

The chain is built from TRBV25-1 and TRBJ2-1; D is perhaps TRBD2 (6 bases). Trimming took 3 bases from V and 4 from J, leaving 16 bases between them. CDR1 is MGHDK and CDR2 is SYGVNS in the germline V gene. This CDR3 is 16 amino acids long. CDR3 DNA: TGTGCCAGCAGTGACAAGGGTAGCGGAGCTTACAATGAGCAGTTCTTC. As protein: CASSDKGSGAYNEQFF.

The chain employs TRBV6-5 and TRBJ1-2, with 8 bases aligning to TRBD1. Germline-derived CDR1 and CDR2 are MNHEY and SVGAGI. The V gene end was trimmed by 5 bases and the J gene end by 8 bases; junction bases not matched to a gene: 7. The CDR3 contains 13 residues. The CDR3 here is CASSIGQGRGYTF. The CDR3 nucleotides read TGTGCCAGCAGTATCGGACAGGGTAGAGGCTACACCTTC.

As DNA, the CDR3 is TGTGCCAGCAGCCAATCGACAGGGAGGGGCTACACCTTC. Its protein product is CASSQSTGRGYTF. The chain is built from TRBV7-9 and TRBJ1-2; 7 nucleotides match TRBD1. After removal of 5 bases from V and 8 bases from J, the junction contained 8 bases not matched to a gene. CDR3 length: 13 amino acids. Germline CDR1 reads SEHNR; CDR2 reads FQNEAQ (reference sequence). Combining the CDR3 with reference TRBV7-9 and TRBJ1-2 gives the whole variable domain DTGVSQNPRHKITKRGQNVTFRCDPISEHNRLYWYRQTLGQGPEFLTYFQNEAQLEKSRLLSDRFSAERPKGSFSTLEIQRTEQGDSAMYLCASSQSTGRGYTFGSGTRLTVV.

A single count supports this clone. The genes are TRBV6-1 and TRBJ2-7; D possibly corresponds to TRBD1 (6 bases). CDR1 is MNHNS, CDR2 SASEGT, per germline. CDR3 size: 13 residues. Trimming removed 6 bases from V and 3 bases from J, with 12 bases in between. CDR3 sequence: CASSAGTSYEQYF. In nucleotides, the CDR3 is TGTGCCAGCAGCGCCGGGACAAGCTACGAGCAGTACTTC.

J is TRBJ1-2 and V is TRBV29-1, with D possibly being TRBD1 (5 bases). CDR1 SQVTM and CDR2 ANQGSEA come from the germline V gene. V was pared by 6 bases and J by 4 bases, with 12 bases between. The CDR3 covers 12 residues. The CDR3 is CSVAGTAYGYTF. The CDR3 DNA reads TGCAGCGTCGCCGGGACTGCCTATGGCTACACCTTC.

As to this clone: Compared with germline, one end of the junction differs, possibly owing to a read error. The V gene is TRBV7-8, the J gene TRBJ1-5; the match to TRBD1 covers 12 bases. The CDR3 is 16 amino acids. Germline V gene lookup returns CDR1 SGHVS and CDR2 FQNEAQ. Here the CDR3 DNA reads TGTGCCAACAGCTTATCCGGGACAGGGGGCTCTCAGCCCCAGCATTTT. Its translation is CANSLSGTGGSQPQHF.

CDR3 in amino acids: CATSRGQMSSYEQYF. CDR3 nucleotide sequence: TGTGCCACCAGCAGAGGCCAAATGAGCTCCTACGAGCAGTACTTC. The chain recombines TRBV15 with TRBJ2-7, with D unclear. V was trimmed by 1 base and J by 0 bases, leaving 10 bases between them. The CDR3 length is 15 residues. Germline V gene lookup returns CDR1 LNHNV and CDR2 YYDKDF (reference sequence).

With regard to this clone: In the same sample, other DNA sequences code for this CDR3. The chain couples TRBV29-1 to TRBJ2-5; 9 bases are shared with TRBD1. This CDR3 has 13 amino acids. Germline V gene lookup returns CDR1 SQVTM and CDR2 ANQGSEA. The trim removed 6 bases at V and 2 bases at J, leaving 4 bases unmatched. The CDR3 reads CSVETGGQETQYF. CDR3 bases: TGCAGCGTGGAGACAGGGGGGCAAGAGACCCAGTACTTC.

CDR3 sequence reads: CASSPVGVLYEQYF. The DNA for the CDR3 is TGCGCCAGCAGCCCGGTAGGGGTCCTCTACGAGCAGTACTTC. V is TRBV5-1 and J is TRBJ2-7; weak D call: TRBD1 (5 bases). Trimming cost V 4 bases and J 3 bases, with 14 bases left between them. The CDR3 loop spans 14 amino acids. Germline assignment: CDR1 SGHRS and CDR2 YFSETQ.

This clone came up once. The sample has other DNA sequences that encode this CDR3 too. V gene TRBV30 combines with J gene TRBJ1-5, with D tentatively TRBD1 (5 bases). This CDR3 is built from 14 residues. Trimming cost V 0 bases and J 2 bases, with 8 bases left between them. From germline, CDR1 is GTSNPN and CDR2 SVGIG (reference sequence). In nucleotides, the CDR3 is TGTGCCTGGAGTGTACGGGGGGGCAATCAGCCCCAGCATTTT. Translating it yields CAWSVRGGNQPQHF.

This clone was seen a few times. The V and J genes are TRBV5-1 and TRBJ1-2; D might be TRBD1 (5 bases). Germline CDR1 and CDR2: SGHRS and YFSETQ. The CDR3 covers 13 residues. V dropped 4 bases and J dropped 1 base, with 8 bases sitting between them. The CDR3 reads CASSKGDNYGYTF. The CDR3, as DNA: TGCGCCAGCAGCAAAGGGGATAACTATGGCTACACCTTC.

The V gene is TRBV5-1, the J gene TRBJ2-2; 7 bases map to TRBD2. Germline assignment: CDR1 SGHRS and CDR2 YFSETQ. The CDR3 length is 17 residues. Unmatched junction bases numbered 10, after V lost 3 bases and J lost 2 bases. CDR3 nucleotides: TGCGCCAGCAGCTCAATCCTAGCGGTTATAAACACCGGGGAGCTGTTTTTT. This encodes CASSSILAVINTGELFF.

This chain uses TRBV19 with TRBJ2-1; 11 bases align to TRBD2. Trimming cost V 4 bases and J 5 bases; bases outside gene matches: 7. The CDR3 is 16 residues long. From germline, CDR1 is LNHDA and CDR2 SQIVND (reference sequence). The chain's CDR3 is CASSTYSGRGNNEQFF. The CDR3, as DNA: TGTGCCAGTAGTACTTATAGCGGGAGGGGAAACAATGAGCAGTTCTTC.

The count of this clone is one. The chain recombines TRBV30 with TRBJ1-2, with 10 bases fitting TRBD1. Looked up from germline, CDR1 is GTSNPN and CDR2 is SVGIG (reference sequence). The CDR3 is 13 residues long. J gave up 5 bases and V 2 bases, and 2 bases lay outside the gene matches. CDR3 loop: CAWSPGQGYGYTF. CDR3 nucleotides: TGTGCCTGGAGTCCGGGACAGGGGTATGGCTACACCTTC.

The chain employs TRBV29-1 and TRBJ2-5, with TRBD1 matching 9 bases. Germline V gene sequence: CDR1 SQVTM, CDR2 ANQGSEA. The CDR3 totals 12 residues. V lost 7 bases to trimming and J lost 5 bases; unmatched junction nucleotides: 5. The DNA for the CDR3 is TGCAGCGGGACAGGGGCTTCGGAGACCCAGTACTTC. Protein sequence: CSGTGASETQYF.

This chain uses TRBV19 with TRBJ2-3; perhaps TRBD2 as D (5 bases). Germline values: CDR1 LNHDA, CDR2 SQIVND (reference sequence). CDR3 length: 14 residues. The ends were cut back, 7 bases at V and 0 bases at J, with 11 bases in the middle. The CDR3 sequence: CASKTKTSTDTQYF. The CDR3 DNA is TGTGCCAGTAAGACTAAAACTAGCACAGATACGCAGTATTTT. Full variable domain (outside the CDR3, taken from reference TRBV19 and TRBJ2-3): DGGITQSPKYLFRKEGQNVTLSCEQNLNHDAMYWYRQDPGQGLRLIYYSQIVNDFQKGDIAEGYSVSREKKESFPLTVTSAQKNPTAFYLCASKTKTSTDTQYFGPGTRLTVL.

DNA of the CDR3: TGTGCCAGTAGTAGCCCAATAACAGGGTCACCTGAAGCTTTCTTT. As protein: CASSSPITGSPEAFF. The chain is built from TRBV19 and TRBJ1-1, with D tentatively TRBD1 (6 bases). The V gene lost 4 bases and the J gene lost 6 bases, with 18 bases spanning the gap. CDR3 length: 15 amino acids. Germline lookup yields CDR1 LNHDA and CDR2 SQIVND (reference sequence).

The V and J genes are TRBV12-1 and TRBJ2-7; the table's TRBD1 call for D was not verified on the DNA. TRBV12-1 is tagged as a pseudogene. The CDR3 is 15 amino acids. The CDR3 loop is CASSSPGQGSYEQYF. CDR3 nucleotides: TGTGCCAGCAGCTCCCCGGGACAGGGATCCTACGAGCAGTACTTC.

This clone has only a few counts. The V gene is TRBV4-3, the J gene TRBJ1-2; 8 bases line up with TRBD1. The V and J ends lost 3 bases and 2 bases, in that order; junction bases with no gene match: 5. Germline values: CDR1 LGHNA, CDR2 YSLEER. This CDR3 is built from 15 residues. The CDR3 protein is CASSQRTGTNYGYTF. The CDR3 DNA sequence: TGCGCCAGCAGCCAGAGGACAGGGACCAACTATGGCTACACCTTC.

The chain is built from TRBV28 and TRBJ1-5; D is unresolved. The CDR3 covers 19 residues. Germline CDR1 is MDHEN and CDR2 is SYDVKM. Trimming pared 5 bases from V and 2 bases from J, leaving 25 bases between. Written as DNA, the CDR3 is TGTGCCAGCAGTCTACCCCAGGACTCTACCTTTGAAGGCAATCAGCCCCAGCATTTT. It specifies CASSLPQDSTFEGNQPQHF.

This chain joins TRBV7-8 and TRBJ1-3; unclear D gene. V was pared by 5 bases and J by 2 bases, with 13 bases between. Germline loops: CDR1 SGHVS, CDR2 FQNEAQ. The CDR3 consists of 15 residues. The CDR3 sequence: CASSPLRGPGNTIYF. CDR3 coding DNA: TGTGCCAGCAGCCCCTTGCGAGGGCCTGGAAACACCATATATTTT. The whole variable domain, remainder taken from reference TRBV7-8 and TRBJ1-3, is GAGVSQSPRYKVAKRGQDVALRCDPISGHVSLFWYQQALGQGPEFLTYFQNEAQLDKSGLPSDRFFAERPEGSVSTLKIQRTQQEDSAVYLCASSPLRGPGNTIYFGEGSWLTVV.